This TCR beta chain was observed in a study of blood T cell repertoires in COVID-19. Looking at the study overall: Acute and convalescent COVID-19 samples came from the United States, Italy and Spain.

A Seattle source enrolled patients during active infection and followed them longitudinally. This CDR3 region has 14 residues. Germline V gene lookup returns CDR1 SNHLY and CDR2 FYNNEI. The ends lost 0 bases at V and 14 bases at J; junction bases unmatched: 8. Under the authors' procedure: Reference gene primer amplification gave nucleated cell count estimates. Clones were sequenced by immunoSEQ multiplex PCR, and TCRdb holds only the in-frame ones, with some missing. That table furnishes V, J and clone size, whereas the DNA furnished D and trimming. This table has just over 350,000 clones, approximately 86% appearing once.

The chain employs TRBV2 and TRBJ2-1; 9 bases are shared with TRBD2. Sequencing was done on a sample of peripheral blood. The receptor comes from an older woman with COVID-19, enrolled during active disease. CDR3 loop: CASSEAEAGTSKFF. In nucleotides, the CDR3 is TGTGCCAGCAGTGAAGCCGAGGCGGGGACTAGCAAGTTCTTC.